This note documents a single TCR beta chain sequence. Its specificity is not known. The data stem from a study of cytotoxic CD8 clonotypes in ibrutinib-treated CLL. Overall study context: The patient breakdown showed approximately ten relapsed/refractory and approximately 14 treatment-naive cases, with about 17 IGHV unmutated. Study observations and caveats: Baseline-level clonality went beyond age-matched healthy donors and moved in step with circulating CD8+ T-cell counts.

Assay used: immunoSEQ multiplex PCR; TCRdb lists only in-frame clones, some missing. The sample includes around 250,000 clones, roughly 70% of them seen just once. The TCR comes from a human donor with chronic lymphocytic leukemia. The sequencing here drew on PBMCs, taken after 24 months of ibrutinib treatment.

CDR3 DNA: TGTGCCAGCTCACCACCTAGGGGTGCGGAAGAGACCCAGTACTTC. Its protein product is CASSPPRGAEETQYF. V and J are TRBV18 and TRBJ2-5, with TRBD1 as a possible D gene (5 bases). V lost 0 bases, J lost 3 bases, and 11 bases lay in between. This CDR3 comprises 15 residues. Germline CDR1 and CDR2: KGHSH and LQKENI.